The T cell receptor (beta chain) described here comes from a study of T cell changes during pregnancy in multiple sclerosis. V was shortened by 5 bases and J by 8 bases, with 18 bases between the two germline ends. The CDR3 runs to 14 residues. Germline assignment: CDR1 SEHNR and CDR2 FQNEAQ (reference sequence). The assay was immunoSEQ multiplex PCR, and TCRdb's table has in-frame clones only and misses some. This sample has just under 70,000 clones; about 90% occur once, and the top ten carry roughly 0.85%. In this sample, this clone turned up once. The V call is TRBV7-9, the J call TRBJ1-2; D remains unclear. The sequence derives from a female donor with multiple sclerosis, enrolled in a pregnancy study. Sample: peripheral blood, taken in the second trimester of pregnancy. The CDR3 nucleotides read TGTGCCAGCAGCCCACATCCGGGTCCCGGGGGCTACACCTTC. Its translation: CASSPHPGPGGYTF.